The 12 T cell receptor beta chains below come from one sample, sequenced in a study of OX40 agonist ivuxolimab in advanced cancers. TCRdb's table, derived via immunoSEQ multiplex PCR, lists solely in-frame clones and lacks some. The profile shows about 82,000 clones, roughly nine tenths of them singletons. Material: CD4+ or CD8+ T cells sorted from blood, obtained in a trial of the OX40 agonist ivuxolimab. The receptors were gathered from an adult with an advanced solid tumor such as melanoma, head and neck, liver or kidney cancer.

The rearrangement links TRBV30 to TRBJ2-5, with D unresolved. The length of the CDR3 is 13 residues. V was pared by 0 bases and J by 0 bases, with 5 bases between. CDR1 is GTSNPN, CDR2 SVGIG, per germline (reference sequence). The CDR3 spells CAWSVTYQETQYF. For the CDR3, the DNA is TGTGCCTGGAGTGTTACTTACCAAGAGACCCAGTACTTC.

The gene calls are TRBV5-8 and TRBJ1-2; unclear D gene. The ends were cut back, 0 bases at V and 2 bases at J, with 8 bases in the middle. The CDR3 loop spans 14 amino acids. Per the germline V gene, CDR1 is SGHTS and CDR2 is YDEGEE. CDR3 DNA sequence: TGTGCCAGCAGCTTGGATATGGTGAACTATGGCTACACCTTC. Its protein is CASSLDMVNYGYTF.

This sequence joins TRBV5-6 and TRBJ1-6; possibly TRBD1 for D (6 bases). The germline V and J ends were trimmed by 7 bases and 8 bases, with 13 bases remaining between them. The CDR3 has 13 residues. In germline, CDR1 is SGHDT, CDR2 YYEEEE. Here the CDR3 reads CASGPDRHSPLHF. The DNA for the CDR3 is TGTGCCAGCGGTCCCGACAGGCATTCACCCCTCCACTTT.

The V gene is TRBV29-1, the J gene TRBJ2-3; 8 positions match TRBD1. This CDR3 has 12 amino acids. Germline trimming cut 6 bases from V and 1 base from J; bases unmatched to any gene: 0. Germline lookup yields CDR1 SQVTM and CDR2 ANQGSEA. CDR3 loop: CSVGQGTDTQYF. CDR3 nucleotide sequence: TGCAGCGTGGGACAGGGCACAGATACGCAGTATTTT.

The chain recombines TRBV5-1 with TRBJ2-1; possibly TRBD2 for D (6 bases). The CDR3 totals 17 residues. The germline V gene has CDR1 SGHRS and CDR2 YFSETQ. Trimming stripped 0 bases from V and 0 bases from J, with 13 bases between. The CDR3 here is CASSLVGRTSSYNEQFF. The CDR3 nucleotides read TGCGCCAGCAGCTTGGTGGGGAGGACAAGCTCCTACAATGAGCAGTTCTTC.

The chain has TRBV7-9 and TRBJ2-7, with D perhaps given as TRBD1 or TRBD2 (6 bases each). CDR3 size: 11 residues. CDR1 SEHNR and CDR2 FQNEAQ come from the germline V gene (reference sequence). V was cut by 5 bases and J by 6 bases, with 8 bases left in between. As DNA, the CDR3 is TGTGCCAGCAGCCGGGGGCTCGAGCAGTACTTC. Protein sequence: CASSRGLEQYF.

This sequence joins TRBV19 and TRBJ2-5; 8 positions agree with TRBD2. V shed 4 bases and J 2 bases; nucleotides not matched to a gene: 6. The germline gives CDR1 LNHDA, CDR2 SQIVND (reference sequence). This CDR3 contains 15 residues. The CDR3 here is CASSTGLVVQETQYF. The CDR3, as DNA: TGTGCCAGTAGTACGGGACTAGTGGTACAAGAGACCCAGTACTTC.

The rearrangement uses TRBV7-2 and TRBJ2-7; D is possibly TRBD2 (6 bases). CDR1 SGHTA and CDR2 FQGNSA come from the germline V gene. V was shortened by 4 bases and J by 3 bases, with 13 bases between the two germline ends. The CDR3 totals 14 residues. Here the CDR3 reads CASSSSSGVYEQYF. CDR3 nucleotides: TGTGCCAGCAGCTCCAGTAGCGGAGTCTACGAGCAGTACTTC.

The CDR3 is CASSAGQRTRLVEVNEQFF. The DNA for the CDR3 is TGTGCCAGCAGCGCTGGTCAGAGGACTAGGCTCGTTGAGGTGAATGAGCAGTTCTTC. J is TRBJ2-1 and V is TRBV9; 7 nucleotides align to TRBD2. CDR1 SGDLS and CDR2 YYNGEE come from the germline V gene. Trimming cost V 3 bases and J 7 bases; bases outside gene matches: 22. The CDR3 covers 19 residues.

This chain connects TRBV5-1 to TRBJ2-6; D is perhaps TRBD2 (5 bases). The V end lost 2 bases, the J end lost 0 bases, and 9 bases lay between the germline ends. CDR3 length: 16 residues. CDR1 is SGHRS, CDR2 YFSETQ, per germline. DNA for the CDR3: TGCGCCAGCAGCTTCTCGGGGTACTCTGGGGCCAACGTCCTGACTTTC. Translated: CASSFSGYSGANVLTF.

The chain links TRBV18 to TRBJ2-1, with 8 bases fitting TRBD1. The CDR3 has 15 amino acids. V was pared by 6 bases and J by 8 bases, with 12 bases of the junction left unmatched. Germline V gives CDR1 KGHSH, CDR2 LQKENI. The CDR3 DNA sequence: TGTGCCAGCTCCCAGGGGGCCTTGAGCAGGGATGAGCAGTTCTTC. Its translation: CASSQGALSRDEQFF. The entire variable domain, with the rest obtained from reference TRBV18 and TRBJ2-1, is as follows: NAGVMQNPRHLVRRRGQEARLRCSPMKGHSHVYWYRQLPEEGLKFMVYLQKENIIDESGMPKERFSAEFPKEGPSILRIQQVVRGDSAAYFCASSQGALSRDEQFFGPGTRLTVL.

In this sample, this clone turned up once. This chain links TRBV28 with TRBJ1-4; no definite D call. Per germline, CDR1 MDHEN and CDR2 SYDVKM. Between the trimmed V and J ends, which lost 7 bases and 0 bases, there was a span of 12 bases. The CDR3 extends over 15 amino acids. CDR3 sequence reads: CASIPSGATNEKLFF. CDR3 nucleotide sequence: TGTGCCAGCATCCCCTCCGGGGCAACTAATGAAAAACTGTTTTTT.